The 14 T cell receptor beta chains below were found in one sample sequenced in a study of blood T cell repertoires in COVID-19. TCRdb keeps only in-frame clones here, not all; method: immunoSEQ multiplex PCR. In the table there are about 49,000 clones, about 76% of which are singletons. Sequencing used peripheral blood. Source of these receptors: a woman over 75 with COVID-19, enrolled during active disease.

This clone has only a few counts. The rearrangement links TRBV9 to TRBJ2-2, with 8 bases fitting TRBD2. V lost 0 bases to trimming and J lost 1 base; unmatched junction nucleotides: 2. Germline assignment: CDR1 SGDLS and CDR2 YYNGEE. The CDR3 is 16 amino acids. CDR3 residues: CASSVAAGGNTGELFF. The CDR3, as DNA: TGTGCCAGCAGCGTAGCTGCGGGGGGGAACACCGGGGAGCTGTTTTTT.

CDR3 loop: CASSLQGAGGELFF. For the CDR3, the DNA is TGCGCCAGCAGCTTACAGGGGGCTGGCGGGGAGCTGTTTTTT. The chain couples TRBV5-1 to TRBJ2-2, with 9 nucleotides matching TRBD1. CDR1 is SGHRS and CDR2 is YFSETQ in the germline V gene. The CDR3 consists of 14 residues. V dropped 2 bases and J dropped 7; count of bases not matched to a gene: 3.

This sequence joins TRBV2 and TRBJ2-3; perhaps TRBD2 as D (5 bases). Germline lookup yields CDR1 SNHLY and CDR2 FYNNEI. V was pared by 10 bases and J by 0 bases, with 17 bases between. The CDR3 is 15 residues long. CDR3 coding DNA: TGTGCCACCCTATCTAGCCCCTTAAGCACAGATACGCAGTATTTT. Protein sequence: CATLSSPLSTDTQYF.

This clone was counted once. V is TRBV5-1 and J is TRBJ2-3; the D gene is possibly TRBD1 (6 bases). Trimming pared 4 bases from V and 1 base from J, leaving 10 bases between. The CDR3 is made up of 14 amino acids. CDR1 is SGHRS, CDR2 YFSETQ, per germline. Written as DNA, the CDR3 is TGCGCCAGCAGCCTGCGGACAGGCACAGATACGCAGTATTTT. It yields the protein CASSLRTGTDTQYF.

The chain links TRBV30 to TRBJ2-2; 11 bases agree with TRBD2. The trim removed 7 bases at V and 1 base at J, leaving 14 bases unmatched. This CDR3 comprises 18 residues. Looked up from germline, CDR1 is GTSNPN and CDR2 is SVGIG (reference sequence). CDR3 coding DNA: TGTGCCTACGATCGGGGTTTCGGGACTAGCGGGAACACCGGGGAGCTGTTTTTT. Protein product: CAYDRGFGTSGNTGELFF. Full variable domain (remainder filled in from reference TRBV30 and TRBJ2-2): SQTIHQWPATLVQPVGSPLSLECTVEGTSNPNLYWYRQAAGRGLQLLFYSVGIGQISSEVPQNLSASRPQDRQFILSSKKLLLSDSGFYLCAYDRGFGTSGNTGELFFGEGSRLTVL.

This rearrangement joins TRBV19 to TRBJ1-5; D might be TRBD1 (5 bases). Trimming shortened V by 5 bases and J by 4 bases, and 12 bases separated the two germline ends. Germline CDR1 and CDR2: LNHDA and SQIVND (reference sequence). The CDR3 spans 14 residues. The CDR3 sequence: CASSGDSPNQPQHF. In DNA, the CDR3 is TGTGCCAGTAGTGGAGACAGCCCAAATCAGCCCCAGCATTTT.

The chain combines TRBV20-1 with TRBJ2-7, with TRBD2 matching 9 bases. CDR3 length: 14 residues. The V gene end was trimmed by 3 bases and the J gene end by 2 bases; junction bases not matched to a gene: 5. Germline CDR1 and CDR2: DFQATT and SNEGSKA (reference sequence). CDR3 bases: TGCAGTGCTAGTCGCGCTAGCGGGACCTACGAGCAGTACTTC. This sequence encodes CSASRASGTYEQYF.

This clone was seen once. Here the CDR3 reads CASSLGGGRVYEQYF. Written as DNA, the CDR3 is TGTGCCAGCAGCTTAGGCGGCGGGAGGGTCTACGAGCAGTACTTC. This sequence joins TRBV11-2 and TRBJ2-7; the match to TRBD2 covers 9 bases. V trimming: 1 base; J trimming: 3 bases; junction bases outside the gene matches: 4. Germline values: CDR1 SGHAT, CDR2 FQNNGV. The CDR3 has 15 amino acids.

This rearrangement joins TRBV19 to TRBJ2-2; a weak D match, TRBD1 (6 bases). Between the trimmed V and J ends, which lost 4 bases and 3 bases, there was a span of 15 bases. The CDR3 covers 16 residues. Germline loops: CDR1 LNHDA, CDR2 SQIVND (reference sequence). CDR3 residues: CASSNMDRGDTGELFF. For the CDR3, the DNA is TGTGCCAGTAGTAATATGGACAGAGGAGACACCGGGGAGCTGTTTTTT.

Details on this clone: This sample also contains other DNA sequences that code for the same CDR3. V is TRBV5-1 and J is TRBJ2-7, with TRBD1 identical over 9 bases. J lost 4 bases, V lost 0 bases, and 2 bases had no gene match. Germline CDR1 and CDR2: SGHRS and YFSETQ. The CDR3 contains 14 residues. As DNA, the CDR3 is TGCGCCAGCAGCTTGGGACAGGGGGGGTACGAGCAGTACTTC. This encodes CASSLGQGGYEQYF. Together with reference TRBV5-1 and TRBJ2-7, the CDR3 gives the full variable domain: KAGVTQTPRYLIKTRGQQVTLSCSPISGHRSVSWYQQTPGQGLQFLFEYFSETQRNKGNFPGRFSGRQFSNSRSEMNVSTLELGDSALYLCASSLGQGGYEQYFGPGTRLTVT.

This chain links TRBV28 with TRBJ2-7; the D gene is possibly TRBD1 (6 bases). The CDR3 spans 13 residues. Germline CDR1 reads MDHEN; CDR2 reads SYDVKM. Deletions cut 5 bases from V and 4 bases from J, with 12 bases between. CDR3 DNA sequence: TGTGCCAGCAGTGGGACATCCAAGTACGAGCAGTACTTC. It yields the protein CASSGTSKYEQYF.

V and J are TRBV4-2 and TRBJ1-5; 12 nucleotides line up with TRBD1. Germline CDR1 LGHNA, CDR2 YNFKEQ. V trimming: 0 bases; J trimming: 9 bases; junction bases outside the gene matches: 6. The CDR3 length is 16 residues. CDR3 amino acids: CASSQEGTGGVRPQHF. The DNA of the CDR3 is TGTGCCAGCAGCCAAGAAGGGACAGGGGGCGTCAGGCCCCAGCATTTT.

This clone has just a few counts. The chain is built from TRBV5-1 and TRBJ2-1, with D possibly being TRBD1 (5 bases). CDR1 and CDR2 (germline): SGHRS, YFSETQ. CDR3 length: 11 amino acids. V was trimmed by 4 bases and J by 9 bases, leaving 8 bases between them. The CDR3 sequence is CASSTQVEQFF. The CDR3 DNA is TGCGCCAGCAGCACACAGGTTGAGCAGTTCTTC.

The table lists this clone with many counts. The V and J genes are TRBV28 and TRBJ2-7; 8 positions agree with TRBD1. Germline loops: CDR1 MDHEN, CDR2 SYDVKM. The J segment lost 0 bases and the V segment lost 6 bases, leaving 4 bases of the junction unmatched. There are 14 residues in the CDR3. The CDR3 loop is CASSTGGSSYEQYF. The CDR3 DNA reads as TGTGCCAGCAGCACAGGGGGGAGCTCCTACGAGCAGTACTTC.